These T cell receptor beta chains were read from a single sample in a study of T cells in pancreatic ductal adenocarcinoma. Here immunoSEQ multiplex PCR was the method, and the copy in TCRdb shows in-frame clones only, minus some. The sample includes under 5,000 clones, roughly 84% of them seen just once. Sequencing used pancreatic tumor tissue. These receptors were collected from a human donor with pancreatic ductal adenocarcinoma. The donor label of this sample is uncertain. Each CDR3 is given with its conserved first and last residue. Fields, in order: D gene, clone size, J gene, V gene, CDR3 DNA, CDR3 protein. A D gene is named only where the DNA matches it firmly. Expanded clones are given a class, and other clones once, few, many or no size at all.

D: TRBD1; size: NA; J: TRBJ1-2; V: TRBV30; DNA: TGTGCCTGGAGTGACAGGGGGGGCTACACCTTC; CDR3: CAWSDRGGYTF
D: NA; size: once; J: TRBJ1-2; V: TRBV2; DNA: TGTGCCAGCTTGAGGGAGGTCTACGGCTACACCTTC; CDR3: CASLREVYGYTF
D: TRBD2; size: once; J: TRBJ2-7; V: TRBV27; DNA: TGTGCCAGCAGTTTATCGTGGACTAGCGGGAGCGAGCAGTACTTC; CDR3: CASSLSWTSGSEQYF
D: TRBD2; size: NA; J: TRBJ2-1; V: TRBV15; DNA: TGTGCCACCAGCAGAGACCGAAGCGGGAGTGCTTACAATGAGCAGTTCTTC; CDR3: CATSRDRSGSAYNEQFF
D: NA; size: NA; J: TRBJ1-2; V: TRBV19; DNA: TGTGCCAGTAGTATATCTCATCGCGGGGGCGCTTCTGGCTACACCTTC; CDR3: CASSISHRGGASGYTF
D: TRBD1; size: once; J: TRBJ1-2; V: TRBV4-3; DNA: TGCGCCAGCAGCCAAGCGGGACAGATACTGTATGGCTACACCTTC; CDR3: CASSQAGQILYGYTF
D: NA; size: NA; J: TRBJ2-6; V: TRBV5-5; DNA: TGTGCCAGCAGCTTCATGGGGATGGAGGCCAACGTCCTGACTTTC; CDR3: CASSFMGMEANVLTF
D: NA; size: NA; J: TRBJ1-1; V: TRBV18; DNA: TGTGCCAGCCCCCCCGAGGGGAGGGGCACTGAAGCTTTCTTT; CDR3: CASPPEGRGTEAFF
D: TRBD1; size: NA; J: TRBJ1-1; V: TRBV28; DNA: TGTGCCAGCCGACAAGGGGGCGCGAACACTGAAGCTTTCTTT; CDR3: CASRQGGANTEAFF
D: TRBD2; size: NA; J: TRBJ2-7; V: TRBV19; DNA: TGTGCCAGTGCGCGGGAGGGCCTCCATTACGAGCAGTACTTC; CDR3: CASAREGLHYEQYF
D: TRBD1; size: NA; J: TRBJ2-7; V: TRBV5-5; DNA: TGTGCCAGCAGAAGGACAGGGGTCTACGAGCAGTACTTC; CDR3: CASRRTGVYEQYF
D: TRBD1; size: NA; J: TRBJ2-7; V: TRBV19; DNA: TGTGCCAGTAGTATAGATTGGACAGGGGGGAGTTACCCCTACGAGCAGTACTTC; CDR3: CASSIDWTGGSYPYEQYF
D: TRBD1; size: NA; J: TRBJ1-5; V: TRBV19; DNA: TGTGCCAGTAGTATTGGGACAGGGGAGAGGAATCAGCCCCAGCATTTT; CDR3: CASSIGTGERNQPQHF
D: NA; size: NA; J: TRBJ2-6; V: TRBV4-3; DNA: TGCGCCAGCAGCAGAAAGGGAGTTCCGGCACTCTCCAGCTCTGGGGCCAACGTCCTGACTTTC; CDR3: CASSRKGVPALSSSGANVLTF
D: TRBD1; size: NA; J: TRBJ2-7; V: TRBV5-6; DNA: TGTGCCAGCAGCTTGGCCGGGACAGGATCCTACGAGCAGTACTTC; CDR3: CASSLAGTGSYEQYF
D: TRBD2; size: NA; J: TRBJ2-1; V: TRBV5-1; DNA: TGCGCCAGCAGCTTGGGAGGACTAGCGGGAGGGGGATACAATGAGCAGTTCTTC; CDR3: CASSLGGLAGGGYNEQFF
D: TRBD2; size: NA; J: TRBJ2-7; V: TRBV4-2; DNA: TGTGCCAGCAGCCAAGACACGCAAACCGGGACTAGCGGGTTAGGATCCTACGAGCAGTACTTC; CDR3: CASSQDTQTGTSGLGSYEQYF
D: NA; size: NA; J: TRBJ1-5; V: TRBV18; DNA: TGTGCCAGCTCCCCGGGCGGGGGCAATCAGCCCCAGCATTTT; CDR3: CASSPGGGNQPQHF
D: NA; size: NA; J: TRBJ1-2; V: TRBV27; DNA: TGTGCCAGCAGTTTTACAAGGTCAGCTAGGGGCTACACCTTC; CDR3: CASSFTRSARGYTF
D: NA; size: NA; J: TRBJ2-7; V: TRBV5-6; DNA: TGTGCCAGCAGCTTGGAGCGGGACTCGACCAGGGGGGTCGAGCAGTACTTC; CDR3: CASSLERDSTRGVEQYF
D: TRBD1; size: NA; J: TRBJ2-7; V: TRBV28; DNA: TGTGCCAGCATACAACGTCCCGCAGGGGGCGCAGTGCAGTACTTC; CDR3: CASIQRPAGGAVQYF
D: TRBD1; size: NA; J: TRBJ2-3; V: TRBV11-2; DNA: TGTGCCAGCAGCTCTCCCTCGGGACAGGGGAGCACAGATACGCAGTATTTT; CDR3: CASSSPSGQGSTDTQYF
D: TRBD2; size: NA; J: TRBJ2-1; V: TRBV7-2; DNA: TGTGCCAGCAGCTCACGGACTAGCGGGAGGGCCAGCGAGCAGTTCTTC; CDR3: CASSSRTSGRASEQFF
D: NA; size: NA; J: TRBJ2-3; V: TRBV9; DNA: TGTGCCAGCAGCGTAGCACCGGGACATCTTGCGGCAGATACGCAGTATTTT; CDR3: CASSVAPGHLAADTQYF
D: TRBD2; size: NA; J: TRBJ2-3; V: TRBV10-3; DNA: TGTGCCACTAGCTCGGGGACTAGCGGGAGCCCTCAGTATTTT; CDR3: CATSSGTSGSPQYF
D: NA; size: NA; J: TRBJ1-1; V: TRBV7-9; DNA: TGTGCCAGCAGCCCCCGGACTGAAGCTTTCTTT; CDR3: CASSPRTEAFF
D: NA; size: once; J: TRBJ1-4; V: TRBV6-6; DNA: TGTGCCAGCTCCAAGCGAGAAACTAATGAAAAACTGTTTTTT; CDR3: CASSKRETNEKLFF
D: NA; size: NA; J: TRBJ1-2; V: TRBV5-6; DNA: TGTGCCAGCAGCTTGTCCCTCACGGACACTTATGGCTACACCTTC; CDR3: CASSLSLTDTYGYTF
D: NA; size: NA; J: TRBJ1-1; V: TRBV7-2; DNA: TGTGCCAGCAGTCGTACCACTGGACAATCATATCAGAACACTGAAGCTTTCTTT; CDR3: CASSRTTGQSYQNTEAFF
D: NA; size: NA; J: TRBJ1-4; V: TRBV10-2; DNA: TGCGCCAGCAGTGAGTCAAATAATGAAAAACTGTTTTTT; CDR3: CASSESNNEKLFF
D: TRBD1; size: few; J: TRBJ1-4; V: TRBV15; DNA: TGTGCCACCAGCAGAGAGGGGGCAGGGGGAGATGAAAAACTGTTTTTT; CDR3: CATSREGAGGDEKLFF